The subject of this entry is one TCR beta chain. The sample is drawn from a study of blood T cell repertoires in COVID-19. Study-level background: Both acute and convalescent COVID-19 samples were obtained from the United States, Italy and Spain. PBMCs, B-cell-depleted T cells, or T cells provided the cDNA or gDNA that made up the material.

Germline lookup yields CDR1 KGHSH and CDR2 LQKENI. CDR3 length: 14 residues. With 6 bases removed from V and 4 bases from J, the gap between germline ends came to 15 bases. Authors' methods: Reference gene primer amplification gave nucleated cell count estimates. The assay was immunoSEQ multiplex PCR, and TCRdb's table has in-frame clones only and misses some. V, J and clone size derive from that table, while D and trimming were established from the DNA sequence. In the table there are about 99,000 clones, about 83% of which are singletons. Sequencing was performed on peripheral blood. The TCR sequence derives from a man between 65 and 85 years old with active or convalescent COVID-19. The V gene is TRBV18, the J gene TRBJ2-5; D perhaps matches TRBD1 (6 bases). CDR3 region: CASSMDSLGETQYF. For the CDR3, the DNA is TGTGCCAGCTCGATGGACAGTTTGGGAGAGACCCAGTACTTC.